Listed below are T cell receptor beta chains from one sample, sequenced in a study of blood T cell repertoires in COVID-19. Measured with immunoSEQ multiplex PCR; TCRdb has only the in-frame clones, and not every one. The sample contains about 140,000 clones, about 88% of which appear only once. The sample was peripheral blood. Receptors originate from a human donor in a cohort sampled during active COVID-19. CDR3s include the opening cysteine and the closing phenylalanine or tryptophan. The D gene is left open where the match is weak. Only part of the rows carry a size: once, few, many, or a class if the clone is expanded.

>NA|NA|TRBV30|TRBJ2-2
TGTGCCTGGAGTCCAAGACCGGGTAGCCTAGCCGGGGCCGGGGAGCTGTTTTTT
CAWSPRPGSLAGAGELFF
>NA|NA|TRBV25-1|TRBJ1-2
TGTGCCAGCAGTAGAGGGTTTGGCTACACCTTC
CASSRGFGYTF
>NA|once|TRBV7-9|TRBJ2-5
TGTGCCAGCAGCTTAACTGGCGGGTATATCCAAGAGACCCAGTACTTC
CASSLTGGYIQETQYF
>TRBD2|NA|TRBV5-1|TRBJ2-1
TGCGCCAGCAGCTCTTCTAGCGGGAGGGGTGAGCAGTTCTTC
CASSSSSGRGEQFF
>TRBD2|few|TRBV2|TRBJ2-7
TGTGCCAGCCTTCAACCGCTAGCGGGGAAAACCTACGAGCAGTACTTC
CASLQPLAGKTYEQYF
>NA|NA|TRBV28|TRBJ2-5
TGTGCCAGCAGCTCCGGGTCTCTCGTTGGGACCCAGTACTTC
CASSSGSLVGTQYF
>TRBD1|few|TRBV10-3|TRBJ1-6
TGTGCCATCAGTGAGTCGATCGTCAGGGGGGATTCACCCCTCCACTTT
CAISESIVRGDSPLHF
>TRBD1|few|TRBV5-1|TRBJ2-3
TGCGCCAGCAGCTTGACAGGGGTCACAGATACGCAGTATTTT
CASSLTGVTDTQYF
>TRBD1|NA|TRBV7-2|TRBJ1-6
TGTGCCAGCAGCCCTCGACAGGGTTTAAATTCACCCCTCCACTTT
CASSPRQGLNSPLHF
>NA|NA|TRBV7-9|TRBJ1-5
TGTGCCAGCAGCTTAGGAGATTTTAGCAATCAGCCCCAGCATTTT
CASSLGDFSNQPQHF
>TRBD2|NA|TRBV9|TRBJ2-1
TGTGCCAGCAGCGTAGGACTAGCGGGTATCAATGAGCAGTTCTTC
CASSVGLAGINEQFF
>TRBD1|NA|TRBV19|TRBJ1-4
TGTGCCAGTAGTATAAGTTCCAGGGGGCGGGAAAAACTGTTTTTT
CASSISSRGREKLFF
>NA|NA|TRBV27|TRBJ1-1
TGTGCCAGCAGTAACGAGGACAGCCCGAACACTGAAGCTTTCTTT
CASSNEDSPNTEAFF
>NA|NA|TRBV11-3|TRBJ2-1
TGTGCCAGCAGCTTTGAGGGAACTTACAATGAGCAGTTCTTC
CASSFEGTYNEQFF
>TRBD1|NA|TRBV4-2|TRBJ1-2
TGTGCCAGCAGCCAAGATCATGGGACAGCCATCCCCTATGGCTACACCTTC
CASSQDHGTAIPYGYTF
>NA|NA|TRBV28|TRBJ1-5
TGTGCCAGCAGTCCCCAAATTCCGGGACAAATCATTCAGCCCCAGCATTTT
CASSPQIPGQIIQPQHF
>TRBD1|NA|TRBV3-1/TRBV3-2|TRBJ1-2
TGTGCCAGCAGCCAAGATTGGGGACAGGGAAGCTACACCTTC
CASSQDWGQGSYTF
>TRBD2|NA|TRBV4-2|TRBJ2-5
TGTGCCAGCAGCCAAGGATTAGCGGGGGGGCCGGAGACCCAGTACTTC
CASSQGLAGGPETQYF